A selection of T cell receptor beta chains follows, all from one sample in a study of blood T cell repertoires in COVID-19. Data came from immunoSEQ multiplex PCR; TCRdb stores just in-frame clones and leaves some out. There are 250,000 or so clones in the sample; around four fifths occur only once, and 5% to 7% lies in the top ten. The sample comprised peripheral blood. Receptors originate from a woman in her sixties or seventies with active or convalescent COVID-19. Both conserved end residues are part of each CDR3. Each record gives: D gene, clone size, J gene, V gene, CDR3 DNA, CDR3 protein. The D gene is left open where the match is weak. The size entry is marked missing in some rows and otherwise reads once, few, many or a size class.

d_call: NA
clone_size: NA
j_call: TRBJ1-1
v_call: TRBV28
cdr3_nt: TGTGCCAGCAGTTTATTAGGGGGGGCCAGGTCGACTGAAGCTTTCTTT
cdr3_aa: CASSLLGGARSTEAFF

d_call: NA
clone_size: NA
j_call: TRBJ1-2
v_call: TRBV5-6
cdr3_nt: TGTGCCAGCAGCTTGAACGCCGCGGCGGACTATGGCTACACCTTC
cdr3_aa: CASSLNAAADYGYTF

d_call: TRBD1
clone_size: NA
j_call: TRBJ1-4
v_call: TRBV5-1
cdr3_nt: TGCGCCAGCAGCGCAAGACAGGGGGATAATGAAAAACTGTTTTTT
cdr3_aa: CASSARQGDNEKLFF

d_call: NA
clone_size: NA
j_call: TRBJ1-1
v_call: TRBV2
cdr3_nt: TGTGCCAGCAGGGCTGTCAGTGCCTACACTGAAGCTTTCTTT
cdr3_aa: CASRAVSAYTEAFF

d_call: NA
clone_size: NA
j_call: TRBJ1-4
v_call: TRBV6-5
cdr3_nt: TGTGCCAGCAGCGGGGCTAATGAAAAACTGTTTTTT
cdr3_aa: CASSGANEKLFF

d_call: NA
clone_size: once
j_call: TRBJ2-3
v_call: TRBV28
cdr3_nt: TGTGCCAGCAGTTCTACAGGTCTGGGCACAGATACGCAGTATTTT
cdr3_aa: CASSSTGLGTDTQYF

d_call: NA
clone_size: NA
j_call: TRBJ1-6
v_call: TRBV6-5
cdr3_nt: TGTGCCAGCAGTAGACAGGATAATTCACCCCTCCACTTT
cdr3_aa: CASSRQDNSPLHF

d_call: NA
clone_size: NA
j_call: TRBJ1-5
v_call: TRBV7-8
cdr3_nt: TGTGCCAGCAGCTTAGCCGCGGTCGGACTCAATCAGCCCCAGCATTTT
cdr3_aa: CASSLAAVGLNQPQHF

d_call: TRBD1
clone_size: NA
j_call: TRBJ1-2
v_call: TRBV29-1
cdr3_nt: TGCAGCGTTGCCGGGACAGGGTATGGCTACACCTTC
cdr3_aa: CSVAGTGYGYTF

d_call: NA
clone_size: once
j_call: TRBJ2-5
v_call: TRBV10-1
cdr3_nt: TGCGCCAGCAGTGAAGGGAGCGCTGAGACCCAGTACTTC
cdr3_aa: CASSEGSAETQYF

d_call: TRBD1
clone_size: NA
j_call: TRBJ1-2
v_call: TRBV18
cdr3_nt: TGTGCCAGCTCACCTTCACAGGGGCGAGAGGGCTACACCTTC
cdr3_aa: CASSPSQGREGYTF

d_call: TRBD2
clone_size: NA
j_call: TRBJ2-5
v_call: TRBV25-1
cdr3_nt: TGTGCCAGCGGGGGGGGACGAGAGACCCAGTACTTC
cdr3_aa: CASGGGRETQYF

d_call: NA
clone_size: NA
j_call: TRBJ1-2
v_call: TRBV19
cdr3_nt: TGTGCCAGTAGTCCCGGACAGACTAACTATGGCTACACCTTC
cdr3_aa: CASSPGQTNYGYTF

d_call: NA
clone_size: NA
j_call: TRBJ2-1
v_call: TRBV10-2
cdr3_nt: TGCGCCAGCAGTGAGGACTTTTACAATGAGCAGTTCTTC
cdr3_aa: CASSEDFYNEQFF

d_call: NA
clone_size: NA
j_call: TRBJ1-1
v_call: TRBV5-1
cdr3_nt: TGCGCCAGCAGCCAATTTCCCTTGGGACAAGAAAACACTGAAGCTTTCTTT
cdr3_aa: CASSQFPLGQENTEAFF

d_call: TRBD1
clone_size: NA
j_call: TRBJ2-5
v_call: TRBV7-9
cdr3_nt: TGTGCCAGCAGCACGGACAGGGCAGGGACCCAGTACTTC
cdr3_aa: CASSTDRAGTQYF

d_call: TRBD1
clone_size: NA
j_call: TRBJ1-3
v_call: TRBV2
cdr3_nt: TGTGCCAGTCAACAGGGGGCCTCTGGAAACACCATATATTTT
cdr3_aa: CASQQGASGNTIYF

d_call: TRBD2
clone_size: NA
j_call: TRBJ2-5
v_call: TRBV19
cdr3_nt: TGTGCCAGTAGTCCCCGTTTTAGCGGGGGACCAGAGACCCAGTACTTC
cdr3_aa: CASSPRFSGGPETQYF

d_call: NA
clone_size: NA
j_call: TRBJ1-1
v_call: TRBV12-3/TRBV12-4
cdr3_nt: TGTGCCAGCAGTCCATCATCCCCGGGGGCTTTCTTT
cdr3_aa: CASSPSSPGAFF

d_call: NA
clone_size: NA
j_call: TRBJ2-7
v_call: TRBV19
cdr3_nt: TGTGCCAGTAGTCCGGGTTGGGGAGCCTACGAGCAGTACTTC
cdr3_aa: CASSPGWGAYEQYF

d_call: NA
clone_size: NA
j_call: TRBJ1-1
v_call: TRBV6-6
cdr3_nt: TGTGCCAGCAGTTACTCACAACCGGGACTTGAAGCTTTCTTT
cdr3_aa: CASSYSQPGLEAFF

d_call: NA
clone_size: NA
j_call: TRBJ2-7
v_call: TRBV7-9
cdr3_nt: TGTGCCAGCAGCTTAGGCCAGGGGTCTTTCTACGAGCAGTACTTC
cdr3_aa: CASSLGQGSFYEQYF

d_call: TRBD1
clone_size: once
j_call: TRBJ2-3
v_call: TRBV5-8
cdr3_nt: TGTGCCAGCAGCTCCGGGACAGCCACAGATACGCAGTATTTT
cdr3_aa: CASSSGTATDTQYF

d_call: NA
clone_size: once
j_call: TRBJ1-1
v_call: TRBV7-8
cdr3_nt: TGTGCCAGCAGCGCGGACAGACTGAACACTGAAGCTTTCTTT
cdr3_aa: CASSADRLNTEAFF

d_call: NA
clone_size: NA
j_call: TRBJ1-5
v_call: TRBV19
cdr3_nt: TGTGCCAGTAGTCCAATACCACCAGGCAATCAGCCCCAGCATTTT
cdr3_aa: CASSPIPPGNQPQHF

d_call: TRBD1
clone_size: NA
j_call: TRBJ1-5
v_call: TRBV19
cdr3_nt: TGTGCCAGTAAAGACAGGGGGCAAGTAGTTCAGCCCCAGCATTTT
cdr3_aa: CASKDRGQVVQPQHF

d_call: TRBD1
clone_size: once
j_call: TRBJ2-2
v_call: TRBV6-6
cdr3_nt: TGTGCCAGCAGTTACTCACAGGGGGCGCAATCCGGGGAGCTGTTTTTT
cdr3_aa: CASSYSQGAQSGELFF

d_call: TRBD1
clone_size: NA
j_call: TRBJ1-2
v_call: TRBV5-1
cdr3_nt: TGCGCCAGCAGCTTAACAGGGGGTCAAGGCTACACCTTC
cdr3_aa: CASSLTGGQGYTF

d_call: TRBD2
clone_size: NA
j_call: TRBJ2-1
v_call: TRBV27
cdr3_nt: TGTGCCAGCAGGCTAGGACTAGCGGAAAATGAGCAGTTCTTC
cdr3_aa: CASRLGLAENEQFF

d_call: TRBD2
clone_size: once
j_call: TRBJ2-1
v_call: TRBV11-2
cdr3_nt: TGTGCCAGCAGCCTAGGACTAGCGGGGGGCTTAAACAATGAGCAGTTCTTC
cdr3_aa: CASSLGLAGGLNNEQFF

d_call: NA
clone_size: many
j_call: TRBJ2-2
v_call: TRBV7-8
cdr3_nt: TGTGCCAGCAGCTTAGATGGGGAGGCGAACACCGGGGAGCTGTTTTTT
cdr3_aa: CASSLDGEANTGELFF

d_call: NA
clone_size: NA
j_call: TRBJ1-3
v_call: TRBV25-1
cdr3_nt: TGTGCCAGCAGTGAACTAAGCTCTGGAAACACCATATATTTT
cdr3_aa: CASSELSSGNTIYF

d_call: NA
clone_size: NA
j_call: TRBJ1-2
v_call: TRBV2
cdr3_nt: TGTGCCAGCAGGCCGGAGAGGGGGTTGGTTACCTTC
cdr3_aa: CASRPERGLVTF

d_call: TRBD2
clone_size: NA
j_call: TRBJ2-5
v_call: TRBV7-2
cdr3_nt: TGTGCCAGCAGAACAGGACTAGCGGGAGGACAAGAGACCCAGTACTTC
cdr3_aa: CASRTGLAGGQETQYF

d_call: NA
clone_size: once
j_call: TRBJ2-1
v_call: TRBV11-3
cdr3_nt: TGTGCCAGCAGCTCTAGACTAGTAAGGGAGTATGAGCAGTTCTTC
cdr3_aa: CASSSRLVREYEQFF

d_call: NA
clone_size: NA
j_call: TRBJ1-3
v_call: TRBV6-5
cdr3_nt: TGTGCCAGCAATACAGGACGACACTCTGGAAACACCATATATTTT
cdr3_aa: CASNTGRHSGNTIYF

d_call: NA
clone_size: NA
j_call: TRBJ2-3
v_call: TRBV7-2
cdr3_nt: TGTGCCAGCAGCCCAGGGGTAGATACGCAGTATTTT
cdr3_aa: CASSPGVDTQYF

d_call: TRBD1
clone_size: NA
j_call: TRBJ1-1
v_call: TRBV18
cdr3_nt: TGTGCCAGCTCAACCTTACAGGGGGCCTCTGAAGCTTTCTTT
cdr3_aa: CASSTLQGASEAFF

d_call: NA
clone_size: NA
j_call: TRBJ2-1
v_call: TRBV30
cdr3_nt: TGTGCCTGGAGTCCCGGGGGTAATGAGCAGTTCTTC
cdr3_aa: CAWSPGGNEQFF

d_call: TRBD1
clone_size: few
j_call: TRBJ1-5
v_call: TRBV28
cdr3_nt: TGTGCCAGCAGGCCGACAGGGTCGAGAAGCAATCAGCCCCAGCATTTT
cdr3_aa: CASRPTGSRSNQPQHF

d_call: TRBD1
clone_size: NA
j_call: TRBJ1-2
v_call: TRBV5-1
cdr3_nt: TGCGCCAGCAGCGTGGACAGGGGGCATGGCTACACCTTC
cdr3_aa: CASSVDRGHGYTF

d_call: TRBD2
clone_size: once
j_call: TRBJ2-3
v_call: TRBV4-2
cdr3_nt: TGTGCCAGCAGCCAAGATCAGGGGACTAGCGGCACAGATACGCAGTATTTT
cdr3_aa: CASSQDQGTSGTDTQYF

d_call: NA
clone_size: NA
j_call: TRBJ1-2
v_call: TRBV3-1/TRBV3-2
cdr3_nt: TGTGCCAGCAGCCAAGATGACGGGGGGCGTAGTGGCTACACCTTC
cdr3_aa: CASSQDDGGRSGYTF

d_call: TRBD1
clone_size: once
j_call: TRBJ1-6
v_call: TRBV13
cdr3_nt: TGTGCCAGCAGCCACGAGTCCGGGACAGGGAGTTCACCCCTCCACTTT
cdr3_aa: CASSHESGTGSSPLHF

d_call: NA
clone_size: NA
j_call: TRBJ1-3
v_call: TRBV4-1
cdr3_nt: TGCGCCAGCAGCCAGGCTGGGGGCTCACTCTCTGGAAACACCATATATTTT
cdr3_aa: CASSQAGGSLSGNTIYF

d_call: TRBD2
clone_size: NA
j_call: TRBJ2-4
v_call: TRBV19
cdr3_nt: TGTGCCAGTAGTATACGAGCGGGACTAGCCAAAAACATTCAGTACTTC
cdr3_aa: CASSIRAGLAKNIQYF

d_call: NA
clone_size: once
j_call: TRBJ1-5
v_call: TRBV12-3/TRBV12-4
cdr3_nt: TGTGCCAGCAGCCCGAGGCATGGACAGCCCCAGCATTTT
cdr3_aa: CASSPRHGQPQHF

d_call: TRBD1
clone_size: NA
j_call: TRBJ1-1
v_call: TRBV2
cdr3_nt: TGTGCCAGCCGGATGTCGGGACAGGGAAAGACTGAAGCTTTCTTT
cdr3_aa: CASRMSGQGKTEAFF

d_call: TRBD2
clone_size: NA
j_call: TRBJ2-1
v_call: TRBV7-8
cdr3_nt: TGTGCCAGCAGCTTAGTCGCTAGCGGGAGGGGGCATGAGCAGTTCTTC
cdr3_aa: CASSLVASGRGHEQFF

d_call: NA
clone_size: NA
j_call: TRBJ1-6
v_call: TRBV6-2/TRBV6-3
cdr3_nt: TGTGCCAGCAGTTTTCAAGGGCAGGGAGGATCACCCCTCCACTTT
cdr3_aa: CASSFQGQGGSPLHF

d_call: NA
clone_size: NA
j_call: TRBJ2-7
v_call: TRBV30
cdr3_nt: TGTGCCTGGACCAAGGGAGGCTTCTCCTACGAGCAGTACTTC
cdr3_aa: CAWTKGGFSYEQYF

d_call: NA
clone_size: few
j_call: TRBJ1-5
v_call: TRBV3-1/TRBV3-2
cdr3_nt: TGTGCCAGCAGCCAAACCTCCAACAGGTTCGGGCCCCAGCATTTT
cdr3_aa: CASSQTSNRFGPQHF

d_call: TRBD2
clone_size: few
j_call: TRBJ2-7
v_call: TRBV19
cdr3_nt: TGTGCCAGTAGTATTGCAGCGGGAACCTACGAGCAGTACTTC
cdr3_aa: CASSIAAGTYEQYF